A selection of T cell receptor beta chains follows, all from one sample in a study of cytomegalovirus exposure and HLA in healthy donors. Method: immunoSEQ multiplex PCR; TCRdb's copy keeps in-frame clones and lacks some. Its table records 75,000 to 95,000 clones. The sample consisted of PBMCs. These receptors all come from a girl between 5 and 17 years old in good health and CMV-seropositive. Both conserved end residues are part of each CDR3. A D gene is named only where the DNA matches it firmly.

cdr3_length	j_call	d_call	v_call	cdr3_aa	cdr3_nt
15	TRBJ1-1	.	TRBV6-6	CASIPPSPTITEAFF	TGTGCCAGCATTCCCCCATCTCCGACAATCACTGAAGCTTTCTTT
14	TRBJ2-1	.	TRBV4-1	CASSQVWVGDEQFF	TGCGCCAGCAGCCAAGTTTGGGTGGGCGATGAGCAGTTCTTC
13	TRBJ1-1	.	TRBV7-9	CASIRVGNTEAFF	TGTGCCAGCATCCGTGTCGGGAACACTGAAGCTTTCTTT
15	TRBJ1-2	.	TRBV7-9	CASSLNRASNYGYTF	TGTGCCAGCAGCTTAAACAGGGCCAGTAACTATGGCTACACCTTC
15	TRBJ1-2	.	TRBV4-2	CASSQDGFSGDGYTF	TGTGCCAGCAGCCAAGATGGGTTTTCAGGGGATGGCTACACCTTC
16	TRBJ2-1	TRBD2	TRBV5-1	CASSFVGTSGGQEQFF	TGCGCCAGCAGCTTCGTGGGGACTAGCGGGGGTCAGGAGCAGTTCTTC
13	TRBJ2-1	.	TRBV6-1	CASRGTGSYEQFF	TGTGCCAGCAGAGGTACAGGGTCGTATGAGCAGTTCTTC
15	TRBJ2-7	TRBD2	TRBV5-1	CASSPSGGTAYEQYF	TGCGCCAGCAGCCCCAGCGGGGGGACAGCCTACGAGCAGTACTTC
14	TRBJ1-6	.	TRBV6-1	CASMSSSHNSPLHF	TGTGCCAGCATGTCCAGTTCCCATAATTCACCCCTCCACTTT
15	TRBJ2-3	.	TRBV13	CASSLGWGGTDTQYF	TGTGCCAGCAGCTTAGGGTGGGGAGGCACAGATACGCAGTATTTT
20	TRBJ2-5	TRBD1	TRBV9	CASSATRNFITGQGSETQYF	TGTGCCAGCAGCGCCACCAGAAATTTCATAACGGGACAGGGATCAGAGACCCAGTACTTC
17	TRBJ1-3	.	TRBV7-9	CASSQSLTGDLGNTIYF	TGTGCCAGCAGCCAATCCCTGACAGGTGATCTTGGAAACACCATATATTTT
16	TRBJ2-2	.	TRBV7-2	CASSSMGGARTGELFF	TGTGCCAGCAGTTCAATGGGGGGGGCGCGTACCGGGGAGCTGTTTTTT
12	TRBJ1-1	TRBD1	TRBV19	CASIAGGTEAFF	TGTGCCAGTATTGCAGGGGGCACTGAAGCTTTCTTT
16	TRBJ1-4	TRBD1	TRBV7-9	CASSQGQGSFGEKLFF	TGTGCCAGCAGCCAGGGACAGGGCTCTTTTGGTGAAAAACTGTTTTTT
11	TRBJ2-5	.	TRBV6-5	CASRLQETQYF	TGTGCCAGCAGACTACAAGAGACCCAGTACTTC
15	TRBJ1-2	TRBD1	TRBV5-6	CASSLGHRGDYGYTF	TGTGCCAGCAGCTTGGGCCACAGGGGTGACTATGGCTACACCTTC
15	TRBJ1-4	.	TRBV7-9	CASSLVEGPNEKLFF	TGTGCCAGCAGCTTAGTGGAGGGCCCTAATGAAAAACTGTTTTTT
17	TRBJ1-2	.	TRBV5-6	CASSFPNDGTRGYGYTF	TGTGCCAGCAGCTTTCCGAATGACGGTACTCGGGGTTATGGCTACACCTTC
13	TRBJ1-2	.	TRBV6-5	CASSYSDRLGYTF	TGTGCCAGCAGTTATTCCGACAGACTTGGCTACACCTTC
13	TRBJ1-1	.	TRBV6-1	CASSEVQNTEAFF	TGTGCCAGCAGTGAAGTTCAGAACACTGAAGCTTTCTTT
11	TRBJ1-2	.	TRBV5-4	CASRGSYGYTF	TGTGCCAGCAGGGGGAGCTATGGCTACACCTTC